The 20 T cell receptor beta chains given below trace back to one sample, sequenced in a study of blood T cell repertoires in COVID-19 (dated by TCRdb to the early 2020s). Library prep was done by the immunoSEQ multiplex PCR assay. TCRdb carries this immuneACCESS record with in-frame sequences only. Its versions omit some clonotypes, under half of them owing to an unresolved V gene in the studies checked, with the rest unexplained. For this sample the table gives about 300,000 clones, of which 83% were detected only once. Jointly, the top ten make up about 1.2% of the sample. The sequenced sample was peripheral blood. These receptors originate from a woman aged 45-59 years with acute or convalescent COVID-19.

The V gene is TRBV30, the J gene TRBJ2-3; the D gene is possibly TRBD2 (7 bases). Trimming pared 8 bases from V and 2 bases from J, leaving 14 bases between. The germline V gene has CDR1 GTSNPN and CDR2 SVGIG (reference sequence). The CDR3 length is 13 residues. The CDR3 DNA reads TGTGCCGGGGGGGGGCAGTCCACAGATACGCAGTATTTT. It yields the protein CAGGGQSTDTQYF.

The chain carries TRBV6-1 and TRBJ1-1; D gene unclear. V lost 3 bases to trimming and J lost 2 bases, with 10 bases between them. The CDR3 runs to 14 residues. Germline assignment: CDR1 MNHNS and CDR2 SASEGT. CDR3 residues: CASSDGEENTEAFF. The CDR3 nucleotides are TGTGCCAGCAGTGATGGGGAGGAAAACACTGAAGCTTTCTTT.

The V call is TRBV7-7, the J call TRBJ2-3; TRBD2 might be the D (5 bases). The CDR3 sequence is 12 residues long. The ends were cut back, 5 bases at V and 9 bases at J, with 12 bases in the middle. Germline V lookup: CDR1 SSHAT, CDR2 FNYEAQ (reference sequence). The CDR3 here is CASSNPGSTQYF. CDR3 sequence (DNA): TGTGCCAGCAGCAATCCGGGATCAACGCAGTATTTT.

The genes are TRBV30 and TRBJ1-4; D gene uncertain. V was cut by 2 bases and J by 7 bases, with 11 bases left in between. CDR3 length equals 13 residues. The germline V gene encodes CDR1 GTSNPN and CDR2 SVGIG (reference sequence). As DNA, the CDR3 is TGTGCCTGGAGTAGCAGGAGGAGTGAAAAACTGTTTTTT. Translated, it gives CAWSSRRSEKLFF.

This clone came up once. The CDR3 DNA reads TGTGCCATCAGTGACCCGGGGCTAGCGGGGAACACCGGGGAGCTGTTTTTT. This translates into CAISDPGLAGNTGELFF. The genes are TRBV10-3 and TRBJ2-2, with 8 bases identical to TRBD2. The trim removed 3 bases at V and 1 base at J, leaving 7 bases unmatched. The CDR3 length is 17 residues. From germline, CDR1 is ENHRY and CDR2 SYGVKD.

The chain couples TRBV9 to TRBJ1-3; possibly TRBD1 for D (5 bases). Germline CDR1 SGDLS, CDR2 YYNGEE. Trimming removed 3 bases from V and 0 bases from J, with 10 bases in between. CDR3 size: 15 residues. CDR3: CASSAQVNSGNTIYF. The CDR3 DNA reads as TGTGCCAGCAGCGCACAGGTCAACTCTGGAAACACCATATATTTT.

On this clone itself: The same CDR3 can be traced to other DNA sequences in this sample. The chain's CDR3 is CASSEGLLTDTQYF. In nucleotides, the CDR3 is TGTGCCAGCAGTGAAGGGCTCCTCACAGATACGCAGTATTTT. The chain uses TRBV6-1 and TRBJ2-3; D is unresolved. V lost 1 base and J lost 2, with 7 bases in between. Germline CDR1 reads MNHNS; CDR2 reads SASEGT. This CDR3 comprises 14 residues.

This clone has only one observation. The rearrangement links TRBV6-4 to TRBJ1-2, with a tentative D call TRBD1 (5 bases). The CDR3 has 13 amino acids. Per germline, CDR1 MRHNA and CDR2 SNTAGT. Trimming took off 2 bases at V and 8 bases at J, with 12 bases between the two ends. This CDR3 is CASSDLSGQGYTF. CDR3 sequence (DNA): TGTGCCAGCAGTGACCTGTCAGGGCAAGGCTACACCTTC.

The chain employs TRBV16 and TRBJ1-6; D gene unclear. The V gene's germline CDR1 is KGHSY and CDR2 FQNENV. Trimming stripped 0 bases from V and 6 bases from J, with 9 bases between. The CDR3 runs 15 residues. The CDR3 bases are TGTGCCAGCAGCCAATCACAACCTGGTAATTCACCCCTCCACTTT. Translated: CASSQSQPGNSPLHF.

This clone was counted between two and nine times. The chain couples TRBV29-1 to TRBJ1-3; perhaps TRBD1 as D (5 bases). CDR1 is SQVTM, CDR2 ANQGSEA, per germline. V lost 1 base and J 0 bases, leaving 10 bases between the germline ends. The CDR3 has 15 residues. The DNA of the CDR3 is TGCAGCGTTGAAGCCCGGGGGGACTCTGGAAACACCATATATTTT. Its translation: CSVEARGDSGNTIYF.

This clone was recorded at least ten times. CDR3 protein: CASSQDLRTGVAFF. The CDR3 nucleotides are TGCGCCAGCAGCCAAGATCTCCGGACAGGGGTGGCTTTCTTT. The chain is built from TRBV4-3 and TRBJ1-1; TRBD1 matches 9 bases. CDR1 and CDR2 from the germline V gene are LGHNA and YSLEER. This CDR3 comprises 14 residues. Trimming cost V 0 bases and J 11 bases; bases outside gene matches: 7.

The chain uses TRBV27 and TRBJ2-7; TRBD2 aligns across 11 bases. The CDR3 length is 15 residues. Germline trimming cut 5 bases from V and 6 bases from J; bases unmatched to any gene: 9. Germline-derived CDR1 and CDR2 are MNHEY and SMNVEV (reference sequence). The CDR3 loop reads CASSTSGGRAAEQYF. The CDR3 region has the DNA TGTGCCAGCAGTACTAGCGGGGGACGGGCGGCCGAGCAGTACTTC.

The gene calls are TRBV30 and TRBJ1-3, with a weak D call TRBD1 (5 bases). The germline V gene has CDR1 GTSNPN and CDR2 SVGIG (reference sequence). The germline V and J ends were trimmed by 0 bases and 7 bases, with 10 bases remaining between them. This CDR3 is built from 13 residues. The DNA for the CDR3 is TGTGCCTGGAGTGTTGACAGTGGGAACACCATATATTTT. Its protein product is CAWSVDSGNTIYF.

The chain links TRBV4-1 to TRBJ2-5; 12 bases fit TRBD2. This CDR3 is built from 16 residues. V shed 5 bases, J shed 2 bases, and the junction held 6 bases outside the gene matches. CDR1 is MGHRA and CDR2 is YSYEKL in the germline V gene. The CDR3 loop reads CASSALAGGEQETQYF. Here the CDR3 DNA reads TGCGCCAGCAGCGCGCTAGCGGGGGGGGAACAAGAGACCCAGTACTTC.

This clone was detected ten times or more. The J gene is TRBJ2-1, the V gene TRBV5-6; TRBD2 agrees at 7 bases. V shed 4 bases, J shed 4 bases, and the junction held 17 bases outside the gene matches. This CDR3 has 18 amino acids. Germline CDR1 is SGHDT and CDR2 is YYEEEE. The CDR3 protein is CASSTLTGGKDSYNEQFF. In nucleotides, the CDR3 is TGTGCCAGCAGCACATTAACGGGAGGAAAGGACTCGTACAATGAGCAGTTCTTC.

The chain carries TRBV5-1 and TRBJ1-1; D is undetermined. The V end was cut by 4 bases, the J end by 4 bases, with 17 bases between. The germline V gene encodes CDR1 SGHRS and CDR2 YFSETQ. The CDR3 spans 15 residues. CDR3 amino acids: CASSDTQGGATEAFF. CDR3 DNA sequence: TGCGCCAGCAGCGACACACAAGGAGGTGCCACTGAAGCTTTCTTT.

V usage is TRBV3-1 (or the pseudogene TRBV3-2) and J usage is TRBJ1-1; 7 bases fit TRBD1. CDR3 length: 14 amino acids. Germline V gene data show CDR1 as LGHDT and CDR2 as YNNKEL (reference sequence). V gave up 6 bases and J gave up 1 base; unmatched junction bases: 5. This CDR3 is CASSWAGGNTEAFF. For the CDR3, the DNA is TGTGCCAGCAGTTGGGCAGGGGGGAACACTGAAGCTTTCTTT.

J is TRBJ2-7 and V is TRBV14, with 8 bases matching TRBD1. Germline CDR1 is SGHDN and CDR2 is FVKESK. The junction had 4 bases not matched to a gene; V was cut back by 4 bases and J by 2 bases. There are 14 residues in the CDR3. CDR3 residues: CASSLTTGAYEQYF. CDR3 DNA: TGTGCCAGCAGCCTTACGACAGGGGCCTACGAGCAGTACTTC.

This clone was counted a single time. The junction and the germline gene differ at one end; a read error may be behind it. The chain combines TRBV5-1 with TRBJ2-1; no definite D call. The germline V gene has CDR1 SGHRS and CDR2 YFSETQ. This CDR3 region has 14 residues. The CDR3 region has the DNA TGCGCCAGCAGGCCCCCATTCGAATACAGTGAGCAGTTCTTC. Protein sequence: CASRPPFEYSEQFF.

This chain connects TRBV21-1 to TRBJ1-1. TRBV21-1 is annotated as a pseudogene. The CDR3 has 12 amino acids. CDR3 nucleotide sequence: TGTGCCCCGGGGGGGGCAGGAATTGAAGCTTTCTTT. Its translation is CAPGGAGIEAFF.